This TCR beta chain derives from a study of cytomegalovirus exposure and HLA in healthy donors. V lost 1 base, J lost 8 bases, and 12 bases stayed unmatched. This CDR3 is built from 16 residues. Per the germline V gene, CDR1 is MGHDK and CDR2 is SYGVNS. The study ran its PCR with 60 Vbeta and 13 Jbeta primers. Generated by immunoSEQ multiplex PCR, the TCRdb table keeps only in-frame clones and is missing some. Of fewer than 250,000 clones in the sample, 65% to 80% were seen once. The chain employs TRBV25-1 and TRBJ1-2, with 8 bases that match TRBD1. The sequence derives from a woman aged 40 to 50 in good health and CMV-seronegative. Sequencing used PBMCs. The CDR3 region is CASSESLSGGAGGYTF. Here the CDR3 DNA reads TGTGCCAGCAGTGAATCTCTCTCAGGGGGCGCAGGCGGCTACACCTTC.